A single count supports the clone carrying this T cell receptor beta chain. Its specificity is unknown. The data were taken from a study of shared clonotypes between healthy human individuals. Method: immunoSEQ multiplex PCR; TCRdb's copy keeps in-frame clones and lacks some. Among about 2 million clones listed, 95% were seen once. Study results and limitations: Even with large depth, rarefaction showed that sorted-subset sequencing was incomplete. On the whole, naive subsets had larger estimated richness than memory subsets had.

This CDR3 is built from 17 residues. Trimming at V came to 4 bases and at J to 6 bases, leaving 7 bases not matched to a gene. CDR1 and CDR2 from the germline V gene are SGHNT and YYREEE (reference sequence). The V gene is TRBV5-4, the J gene TRBJ2-1; TRBD2 matches at 16 bases. The sequence was collected from a young man in good health. The specimen sequenced was naive CD4+ T cells sorted from blood. Subset defined: CD45RA+ positively selected. CDR3 nucleotide sequence: TGTGCCAGCAGCGGGACTAGCGGGGGGGCCTTAGTCAATGAGCAGTTCTTC. Protein product: CASSGTSGGALVNEQFF.